These T cell receptor beta chains were read from a single sample in a study of early T cells in non-severe SARS-CoV-2 infection. TCRdb processed the 5' RACE reads anew with MiXCR; each CDR3 protein has one entry. The sample lists 95,000 to 150,000 distinct CDR3 sequences; about 16% were seen once. The sample taken for sequencing was whole blood. The receptors come from an adult who was a healthcare worker with PCR-confirmed SARS-CoV-2 infection or an uninfected control (not recorded which). Each CDR3 is given with its conserved first and last residue. A D gene is named only where the DNA matches it firmly. Clone size appears in some rows only: once, few, many, or a class for an expanded clone.

j_call clone_size d_call v_call cdr3_nt cdr3_aa
TRBJ2-4 few - TRBV7-9 TGTGCCAGCAGTCAAGGGGGGAGGGCCAAAAACATTCAGTACTTC CASSQGGRAKNIQYF
TRBJ2-1 - TRBD2 TRBV7-3 TGTGCCAGCAGCCCGTTTGTAGCGGGGGGGCGAAATGAGCAGTTCTTC CASSPFVAGGRNEQFF
TRBJ2-1 - - TRBV29-1 TGCAGCGTTGTTTGGTTGAATGAGCAGTTCTTC CSVVWLNEQFF
TRBJ2-5 few - TRBV12-3/TRBV12-4 TGTGCCAGCGCTACCAGGAGCGAGGAGACCCAGTACTTC CASATRSEETQYF
TRBJ2-1 - - TRBV18 TGTGCCAGCTCACTCCAACAGGGCAATGAGCAGTTCTTC CASSLQQGNEQFF
TRBJ2-3 few - TRBV7-6 TGTGCCAGCAGCCCGATGCCGGGGGACCCAGATACGCAGTATTTT CASSPMPGDPDTQYF
TRBJ2-3 few - TRBV12-3/TRBV12-4 TGTGCCAGCAAATTCGGCTTCACAGATACGCAGTATTTT CASKFGFTDTQYF
TRBJ1-1 - - TRBV12-3/TRBV12-4 TGTGCCAGCAGTTTTGGTAACAGACACACTGAAGCTTTCTTT CASSFGNRHTEAFF
TRBJ2-7 - TRBD2 TRBV7-9 TGTGCCAGCAGCGGGGCGGGACTAGCGGGAGCCTACGAGCAGTACTTC CASSGAGLAGAYEQYF
TRBJ2-1 many TRBD1 TRBV7-9 TGTGCCAGCAGCTTTCGGACAGGGCGAGATGAGCAGTTCTTC CASSFRTGRDEQFF
TRBJ2-1 - TRBD2 TRBV9 TGTGCCAGCAGCGTTGGGACTAGCGGGGGTGGCGAGCAGTTCTTC CASSVGTSGGGEQFF
TRBJ1-1 few - TRBV29-1 TGCAGCGTTGAAGAACTCGTAGTTTGGGGGTACACTGAAGCTTTCTTT CSVEELVVWGYTEAFF
TRBJ2-1 few - TRBV7-9 TGTGCCAGCGGGGTCCGGGAAGAGCAGTTCTTC CASGVREEQFF
TRBJ1-6 - - TRBV20-1 TGCAGTGCTAGTTCGGGGGCTTCTTATTCACCCCTCCACTTT CSASSGASYSPLHF
TRBJ2-7 - - TRBV21-1 TGTGCCAGCCTTAGCTCCTACGAGCAGTACTTC CASLSSYEQYF
TRBJ1-1 few TRBD1 TRBV27 TGTGCCAGCAGTCCCGGGACAGGACGGACGAACACTGAAGCTTTCTTT CASSPGTGRTNTEAFF
TRBJ1-1 few - TRBV5-5 TGTGCCAGCAGCCCTACTCCGGGATTGAACACTGAAGCTTTCTTT CASSPTPGLNTEAFF
TRBJ2-1 - TRBD2 TRBV9 TGTGCCAGCAGCGTAAGCGGGGGGGCAAACGATGAGCAGTTCTTC CASSVSGGANDEQFF
TRBJ1-2 few TRBD1 TRBV2 TGTGCCAGCAGAGAAGACAGGGTTCTGATCTATGGCTACACCTTC CASREDRVLIYGYTF
TRBJ2-1 few - TRBV5-1 TGCGCCAGCAGCGCGGCGCCGGGAGTAGACAATGAGCAGTTCTTC CASSAAPGVDNEQFF
TRBJ1-3 few - TRBV2 TGTGCCAGCAGTGAAATAAAGACCTCTGGAAACACCATATATTTT CASSEIKTSGNTIYF
TRBJ1-1 - TRBD1 TRBV18 TGTGCCAGCTCACGGGACAGGGGATGGGCGGAAGCTTTCTTT CASSRDRGWAEAFF
TRBJ1-6 many - TRBV18 TGTGCCAGCTCACCGGGGAATTCACCCCTCCACTTT CASSPGNSPLHF